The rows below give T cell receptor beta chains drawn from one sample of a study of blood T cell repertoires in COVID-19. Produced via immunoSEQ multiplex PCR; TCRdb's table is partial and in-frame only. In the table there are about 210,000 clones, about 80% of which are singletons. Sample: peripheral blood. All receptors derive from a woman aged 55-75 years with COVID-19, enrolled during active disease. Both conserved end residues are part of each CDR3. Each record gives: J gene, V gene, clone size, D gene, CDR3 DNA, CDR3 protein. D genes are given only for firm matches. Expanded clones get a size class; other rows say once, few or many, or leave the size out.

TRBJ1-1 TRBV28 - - TGTGCCAGCAGGGCGACAGCGAACACTGAAGCTTTCTTT CASRATANTEAFF
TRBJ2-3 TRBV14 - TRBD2 TGTGCCAGCAGCCCTCGGGACTACAGGGATACGCAGTATTTT CASSPRDYRDTQYF
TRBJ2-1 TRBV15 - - TGTGCCACCAGCAGGGGCTCGAGCTCCTACAATGAGCAGTTCTTC CATSRGSSSYNEQFF
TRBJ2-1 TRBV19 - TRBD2 TGTGCCACCTCGAGGCGGGAGACGTTGGGTGAGCAGTTCTTC CATSRRETLGEQFF
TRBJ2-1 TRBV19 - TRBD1 TGTGCCAGTAGTAACCGGGACAGGGACAATGAGCAGTTCTTC CASSNRDRDNEQFF
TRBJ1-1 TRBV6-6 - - TGTGCCAGCACCGACCAGGGCATGAACACTGAAGCTTTCTTT CASTDQGMNTEAFF
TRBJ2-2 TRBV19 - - TGTGCCAGTAGAGTTCCAGCGAACACCGGGGAGCTGTTTTTT CASRVPANTGELFF
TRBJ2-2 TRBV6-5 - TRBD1 TGTGCCAGCAGTTTGACAGGGGCCGGGGAGCTGTTTTTT CASSLTGAGELFF
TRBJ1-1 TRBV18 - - TGTGCCAGCTCACCACTACCCTCGGGGGAGGCTTTCTTT CASSPLPSGEAFF
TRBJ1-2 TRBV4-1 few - TGCGCCAGCAGCCAAGATAAACAGGGAGATGGCTACACCTTC CASSQDKQGDGYTF
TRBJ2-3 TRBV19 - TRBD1 TGTGCCAGTAGTACGCCCAGGGGGCGCACAGATACGCAGTATTTT CASSTPRGRTDTQYF
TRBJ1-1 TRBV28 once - TGTGCCAGCAGTTTAGGGCAGTTTGAAGCTTTCTTT CASSLGQFEAFF
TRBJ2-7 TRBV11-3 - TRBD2 TGTGCCAGCAGTTTCAATAGCGGGAGCCCCTACGAGCAGTACTTC CASSFNSGSPYEQYF
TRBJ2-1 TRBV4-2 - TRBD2 TGTGCCAGCAGCCAAGATCCCACTAGCGGGGGTTGGAATGAGCAGTTCTTC CASSQDPTSGGWNEQFF